The T cell receptor beta chain under discussion was sequenced for a study of radiotherapy plus CTLA-4 blockade in lung cancer. General study points: Best predicting response, reportedly, were early blood T cell clone dynamics, with interferon-beta.

Only a few counts were recorded for this clone. Its antigen is unknown. Profiled with immunoSEQ multiplex PCR; TCRdb holds only in-frame clones, not every one. The repertoire holds approximately 70,000 clones, around 76% seen once, with roughly 15% in the top ten. This CDR3 has 15 amino acids. Germline CDR1 MNHNY, CDR2 SVGAGI (reference sequence). V lost 6 bases, J lost 14 bases, and 14 bases stayed unmatched. The chain couples TRBV6-6 to TRBJ1-6, with TRBD1 identical over 9 bases. The sample consisted of peripheral blood, taken from a patient treated with radiotherapy plus ipilimumab. The clonotype comes from a human donor with non-small cell lung cancer whose response to radiotherapy plus ipilimumab could not be evaluated. Some clones in this sample may be carry-over from other donors' samples. CDR3: CASSRPGTGPLTLHF. The CDR3 coding sequence is TGTGCCAGCAGCCGTCCCGGGACAGGGCCGTTGACCCTCCACTTT.